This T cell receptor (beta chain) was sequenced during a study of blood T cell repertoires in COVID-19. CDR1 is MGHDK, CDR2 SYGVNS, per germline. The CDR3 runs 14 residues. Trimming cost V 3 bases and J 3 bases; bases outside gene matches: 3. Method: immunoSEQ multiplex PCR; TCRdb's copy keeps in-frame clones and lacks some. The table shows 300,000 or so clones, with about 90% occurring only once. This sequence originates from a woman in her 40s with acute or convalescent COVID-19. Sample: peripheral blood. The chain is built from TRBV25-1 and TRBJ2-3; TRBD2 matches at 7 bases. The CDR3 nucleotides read TGTGCCAGCAGTGAGTGGGGAGGGACAGATACGCAGTATTTT. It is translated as CASSEWGGTDTQYF.